The 24 T cell receptor beta chains given below trace back to one sample, sequenced in a study of blood T cells in healthy people across ages. It was with a sample-barcoded 5' primer and a J-beta primer mix that a second PCR of roughly 7 to 12 cycles was run. TCRdb ran MiXCR on the 5' RACE reads and lists one entry per CDR3 protein. Among approximately 730,000 distinct CDR3 sequences, roughly 43% were seen once, and the ten largest hold less than 25%. Sequenced: blood. These receptors were collected from a woman in her sixties in good health.

The rearrangement links TRBV5-1 to TRBJ2-1, with D perhaps matching TRBD1 (5 bases). This CDR3 spans 15 amino acids. Trimming removed 3 bases at V and 0 bases at J, with 10 bases between. Germline V gene lookup returns CDR1 SGHRS and CDR2 YFSETQ. Here the CDR3 DNA reads TGCGCCAGCAGCTCAACGGACAACTCCTACAATGAGCAGTTCTTC. The encoded protein is CASSSTDNSYNEQFF.

This clonotype was seen just once. V is TRBV19 and J is TRBJ1-5; D is undetermined. Germline V gene lookup returns CDR1 LNHDA and CDR2 SQIVND (reference sequence). V was trimmed by 7 bases and J by 6 bases, leaving 13 bases between them. The CDR3 loop spans 13 amino acids. CDR3 in amino acids: CASTLERSQPQHF. CDR3 nucleotide sequence: TGTGCCAGTACCCTGGAAAGGAGTCAGCCCCAGCATTTT. Together with reference TRBV19 and TRBJ1-5, the CDR3 gives the full variable domain: DGGITQSPKYLFRKEGQNVTLSCEQNLNHDAMYWYRQDPGQGLRLIYYSQIVNDFQKGDIAEGYSVSREKKESFPLTVTSAQKNPTAFYLCASTLERSQPQHFGDGTRLSIL.

This chain joins TRBV4-1 and TRBJ2-1; D remains ambiguous. This CDR3 has 15 amino acids. The V end was cut by 0 bases, the J end by 8 bases, with 14 bases between. Germline loops: CDR1 MGHRA, CDR2 YSYEKL. The chain's CDR3 is CASSQELGSVDEQFF. DNA for the CDR3: TGCGCCAGCAGCCAAGAGTTGGGCAGTGTGGATGAGCAGTTCTTC.

This chain links TRBV12-5 with TRBJ2-1; weak D call: TRBD1 (6 bases). The CDR3 sequence is 15 residues long. Per germline, CDR1 LGHNT and CDR2 FRNRAP. Trimming stripped 5 bases from V and 4 bases from J, with 15 bases between. The CDR3 sequence: CASGPPAGAYNEQFF. The CDR3 DNA reads TGTGCTAGTGGTCCGCCGGCAGGGGCATACAATGAGCAGTTCTTC.

V usage is TRBV7-9 and J usage is TRBJ1-2; 11 bases are a match to TRBD1. The junction had 4 bases not matched to a gene; V was cut back by 5 bases and J by 8 bases. The germline CDR1 and CDR2 sequences are SEHNR and FQNEAQ (reference sequence). The CDR3 has 13 amino acids. In DNA, the CDR3 is TGTGCCAGCAGCCACGGGACAGGGGGAGGCTACACCTTC. As protein: CASSHGTGGGYTF.

The sample holds one count of this clonotype. A clone one base away is much larger, so this may be a read error. This chain joins TRBV29-1 and TRBJ2-1; 9 nucleotides match TRBD2. TRBJ2-7 matches the DNA end more closely, so the J call is doubtful. The CDR3 is made up of 15 amino acids. The germline V gene has CDR1 SQVTM and CDR2 ANQGSEA. The CDR3 loop is CSHGKGASGNNEQYF. CDR3 sequence (DNA): TGCAGCCACGGAAAGGGTGCTAGCGGGAACAATGAGCAGTACTTC.

This clonotype has a handful of counts. The V and J genes are TRBV20-1 and TRBJ1-5; 8 bases line up with TRBD1. Trimming removed 6 bases from V and 6 bases from J; junction bases left unmatched: 10. CDR3 length: 14 residues. Germline-derived CDR1 and CDR2 are DFQATT and SNEGSKA (reference sequence). The CDR3 sequence is CSATLDRASQPQHF. In DNA, the CDR3 is TGCAGTGCCACGCTGGACAGGGCGAGTCAGCCCCAGCATTTT.

Written as DNA, the CDR3 is TGTGCCAGCAGCTTAGGGTTCCTTTACAATGAGCAGTTCTTC. Translating it yields CASSLGFLYNEQFF. The chain is built from TRBV11-2 and TRBJ2-1; no firm D call. There are 14 residues in the CDR3. V was shortened by 1 base and J by 4 bases, with 8 bases between the two germline ends. Germline assignment: CDR1 SGHAT and CDR2 FQNNGV.

This clonotype came up a few times. This rearrangement joins TRBV3-1 to TRBJ1-5; no definite D call. The CDR3 covers 15 residues. The V and J ends lost 0 bases and 1 base respectively, with 7 bases between them. Germline V gives CDR1 LGHDT, CDR2 YNNKEL (reference sequence). CDR3 sequence: CASSQDGRSNQPQHF. In DNA, the CDR3 is TGTGCCAGCAGCCAAGATGGCAGGAGCAATCAGCCCCAGCATTTT. The full variable domain, in which reference TRBV3-1 and TRBJ1-5 provide the parts outside the CDR3, is DTAVSQTPKYLVTQMGNDKSIKCEQNLGHDTMYWYKQDSKKFLKIMFSYNNKELIINETVPNRFSPKSPDKAHLNLHINSLELGDSAVYFCASSQDGRSNQPQHFGDGTRLSIL.

This clonotype was seen more than once but under ten times. The chain carries TRBV10-2 and TRBJ2-5; unclear D gene. V lost 6 bases to trimming and J lost 11 bases, with 13 bases between them. Germline CDR1 is WSHSY and CDR2 is SAAADI. This CDR3 region has 11 residues. The chain's CDR3 is CASRSGEQQYF. In DNA, the CDR3 is TGCGCCAGCAGGAGTGGGGAACAGCAGTACTTC.

The chain uses TRBV30 and TRBJ2-1; TRBD1 agrees at 7 bases. CDR1 and CDR2 from the germline V gene are GTSNPN and SVGIG (reference sequence). The CDR3 is made up of 15 amino acids. With V trimmed by 1 base and J by 5 bases, 8 bases remained unmatched. The CDR3 loop reads CAWSDPTGYNNEQFF. The CDR3 DNA follows: TGTGCCTGGAGTGACCCGACAGGGTACAACAATGAGCAGTTCTTC.

The chain is built from TRBV20-1 and TRBJ2-3, with 8 nucleotides matching TRBD2. With V trimmed by 3 bases and J by 1 base, 6 bases remained unmatched. The CDR3 consists of 15 residues. Germline V gene lookup returns CDR1 DFQATT and CDR2 SNEGSKA (reference sequence). The CDR3 loop is CSASSPAGGTDTQYF. As DNA, the CDR3 is TGCAGTGCTAGTTCTCCAGCGGGGGGCACAGATACGCAGTATTTT.

The chain carries TRBV6-1 and TRBJ1-1, with 7 positions matching TRBD1. CDR1 is MNHNS and CDR2 is SASEGT in the germline V gene. The CDR3 spans 15 residues. Losses at the gene ends were 6 bases for V and 0 bases for J; bases not matched to a gene: 7. In DNA, the CDR3 is TGTGCCAGCAGGCCCAACAGGGGTCTGAACACTGAAGCTTTCTTT. Its protein product is CASRPNRGLNTEAFF.

The CDR3 bases are TGTGCCAGCAGCCAGGAACCGGGACAGCGCACAGATACGCAGTATTTT. Translated: CASSQEPGQRTDTQYF. This chain links TRBV3-1 with TRBJ2-3; 7 positions agree with TRBD1. Trimming took 3 bases from V and 1 from J; bases not matched to a gene: 7. The CDR3 runs to 16 residues. Germline-derived CDR1 and CDR2 are LGHDT and YNNKEL (reference sequence).

The chain carries TRBV4-3 and TRBJ1-1; TRBD1 might be the D (5 bases). The CDR3 extends over 16 amino acids. Germline V gene lookup returns CDR1 LGHNA and CDR2 YSLEER. The ends were cut back, 4 bases at V and 2 bases at J, with 17 bases in the middle. The DNA of the CDR3 is TGCGCCAGCAGCCCATATTCCGGGACGGTCAACACTGAAGCTTTCTTT. Amino acid sequence: CASSPYSGTVNTEAFF.

The CDR3 protein is CASIKRNYNEQFF. The CDR3 region has the DNA TGTGCCAGCATCAAACGGAATTACAATGAGCAGTTCTTC. This chain uses TRBV12-3 or TRBV12-4 with TRBJ2-1; D unclear. V lost 7 bases and J lost 4, with 11 bases in between. CDR3 size: 13 residues.

Turning to this clonotype: An end of the junction does not agree with germline; a read error may underlie this. The V and J genes are TRBV24-1 and TRBJ2-1; 7 bases line up with TRBD1. Germline CDR1 and CDR2: KGHDR and SFDVKD. The CDR3 is made up of 15 amino acids. Here the CDR3 reads CVTSDPQGSYNEQFF. As DNA, the CDR3 is TGTGTCACCAGTGATCCACAGGGGTCCTACAATGAGCAGTTCTTC.

This clonotype was seen ten or more times. The V gene is TRBV20-1, the J gene TRBJ2-1; 9 bases align to TRBD2. Germline V lookup: CDR1 DFQATT, CDR2 SNEGSKA (reference sequence). The trim removed 3 bases at V and 9 bases at J, leaving 18 bases unmatched. This CDR3 contains 17 residues. The CDR3 nucleotides read TGCAGTGCTAGGGCCGCCCTTAGGACTAGCGACCTGGGTGAGCAGTTCTTC. Protein: CSARAALRTSDLGEQFF.

This clonotype has a count of ten or more. This chain connects TRBV15 to TRBJ2-2, with TRBD2 identical over 8 bases. The CDR3 has 15 amino acids. J gave up 7 bases and V 4 bases, and 8 bases lay outside the gene matches. CDR1 and CDR2 from the germline V gene are LNHNV and YYDKDF (reference sequence). The CDR3 region is CATSTTGLGGGELFF. Written as DNA, the CDR3 is TGTGCCACCAGCACAACGGGACTAGGGGGCGGGGAGCTGTTTTTT.

This clonotype was counted a few times. CDR3 DNA sequence: TGTGCCAGCAACTCCCAGGGGGCGGACAAAAACATTCAGTACTTC. This translates into CASNSQGADKNIQYF. V gene TRBV6-5 combines with J gene TRBJ2-4; 8 positions match TRBD1. Trimming at V came to 7 bases and at J to 3 bases, leaving 8 bases not matched to a gene. CDR3 length: 15 amino acids. Germline CDR1 MNHEY, CDR2 SVGAGI.

The chain links TRBV20-1 to TRBJ2-7, with 8 nucleotides matching TRBD2. Trimming cost V 4 bases and J 2 bases; bases outside gene matches: 10. Looked up from germline, CDR1 is DFQATT and CDR2 is SNEGSKA (reference sequence). The CDR3 consists of 15 residues. CDR3 sequence: CSAIFLGSGAYEQYF. CDR3 coding DNA: TGCAGTGCTATTTTTCTTGGTAGCGGGGCCTACGAGCAGTACTTC.

V and J are TRBV7-3 and TRBJ1-1; D not resolved. V was cut by 5 bases and J by 7 bases, with 17 bases left in between. CDR3 length equals 14 residues. CDR1 is SGHTA, CDR2 FQGTGA, per germline. The chain's CDR3 is CASSPTTTSREAFF. For the CDR3, the DNA is TGTGCCAGCAGCCCGACGACGACGAGCCGTGAAGCTTTCTTT.

This chain joins TRBV6-5 and TRBJ2-7; weak D call: TRBD1 (6 bases). Trimming removed 5 bases at V and 1 base at J, with 12 bases between. CDR1 is MNHEY, CDR2 SVGAGI, per germline. The CDR3 consists of 14 residues. CDR3 region: CASSDRTDSYEQYF. The CDR3 region has the DNA TGTGCCAGCAGTGACCGGACAGATTCCTACGAGCAGTACTTC.

This clonotype has a handful of counts. The chain is built from TRBV20-1 and TRBJ2-1; D possibly matches TRBD1 or TRBD2 (5 bases each). This CDR3 has 15 residues. Per germline, CDR1 DFQATT and CDR2 SNEGSKA (reference sequence). V lost 3 bases and J lost 0, with 12 bases in between. This chain's CDR3 is CSASWGRSSYNEQFF. In nucleotides, the CDR3 is TGCAGTGCTAGTTGGGGGAGAAGCTCCTACAATGAGCAGTTCTTC.